This T cell receptor beta chain was retrieved from a study of cytomegalovirus exposure and HLA in healthy donors. At the level of the study: The 90 to 150 validation repertoires, a later analysis reported, used the same platform as the approximately 670 repertoires from the first cohort.

On this clone: Its target is not known.

Sequencing was performed with immunoSEQ multiplex PCR; in TCRdb, only in-frame clones are kept and a portion is missing. The sample comprises 130,000 to 150,000 clones, roughly 86% of which are singletons, and more than 1.4% rests with the top ten. Overall study results and limits: Diagnosis of cytomegalovirus status made by the classifier reportedly showed high specificity and sensitivity. Rarity marked most TCR sequences, yet some public TCRs occurred in many donors.

While the first cohort had 600 to 800 subjects, the donors belonged to the separate validation cohort of fewer than 150 subjects. Trimming removed 6 bases from V and 5 bases from J; junction bases left unmatched: 11. CDR3 length: 16 amino acids. Germline V gene sequence: CDR1 MRHNA, CDR2 SNTAGT. Material for sequencing was PBMCs. The chain carries TRBV6-4 and TRBJ2-1; 9 bases align to TRBD1. This clonotype was obtained from a woman in her twenties or thirties in good health and CMV-seronegative. CDR3 in DNA: TGTGCCAGCAGACTCCCGGGACAGGGTGAAGACAATGAGCAGTTCTTC. This codes for CASRLPGQGEDNEQFF.